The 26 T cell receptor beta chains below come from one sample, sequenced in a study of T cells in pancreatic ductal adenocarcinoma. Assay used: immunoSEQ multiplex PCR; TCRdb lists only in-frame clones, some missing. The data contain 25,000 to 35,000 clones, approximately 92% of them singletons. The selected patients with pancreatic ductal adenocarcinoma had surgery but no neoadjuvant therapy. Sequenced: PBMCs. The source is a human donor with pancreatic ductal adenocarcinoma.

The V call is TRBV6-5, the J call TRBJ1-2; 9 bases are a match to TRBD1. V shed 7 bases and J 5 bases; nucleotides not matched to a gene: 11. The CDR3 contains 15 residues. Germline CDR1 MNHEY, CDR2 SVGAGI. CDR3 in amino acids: CASTRGQGSLYGYTF. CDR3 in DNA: TGTGCCAGCACCCGAGGACAGGGGAGCCTTTATGGCTACACCTTC.

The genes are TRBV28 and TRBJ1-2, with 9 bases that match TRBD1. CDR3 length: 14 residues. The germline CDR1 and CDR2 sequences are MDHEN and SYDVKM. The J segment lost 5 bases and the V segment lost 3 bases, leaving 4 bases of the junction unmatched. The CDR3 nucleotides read TGTGCCAGCAGTTTGTCGACAGGGGGGTATGGCTACACCTTC. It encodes CASSLSTGGYGYTF.

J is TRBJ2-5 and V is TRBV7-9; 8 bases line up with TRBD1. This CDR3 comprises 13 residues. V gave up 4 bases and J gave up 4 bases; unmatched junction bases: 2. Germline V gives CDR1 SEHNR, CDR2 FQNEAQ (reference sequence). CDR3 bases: TGTGCCAGCAGCTCGACAGGGGTAGAGACCCAGTACTTC. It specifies CASSSTGVETQYF.

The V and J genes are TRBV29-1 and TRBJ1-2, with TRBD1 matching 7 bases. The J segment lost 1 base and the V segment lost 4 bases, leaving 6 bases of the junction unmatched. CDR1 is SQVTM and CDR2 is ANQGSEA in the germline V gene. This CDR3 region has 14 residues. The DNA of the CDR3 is TGCAGCGTTGGCCGGGACAGTAGTAACTATGGCTACACCTTC. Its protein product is CSVGRDSSNYGYTF.

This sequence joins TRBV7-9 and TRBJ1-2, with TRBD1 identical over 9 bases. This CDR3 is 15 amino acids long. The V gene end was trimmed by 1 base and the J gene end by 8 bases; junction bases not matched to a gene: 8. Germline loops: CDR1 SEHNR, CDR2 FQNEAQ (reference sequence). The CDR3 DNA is TGTGCCAGCAGCTTAGTTACAGGGGGCGCGGGAGGCTACACCTTC. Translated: CASSLVTGGAGGYTF. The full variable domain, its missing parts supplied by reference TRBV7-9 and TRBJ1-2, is DTGVSQNPRHKITKRGQNVTFRCDPISEHNRLYWYRQTLGQGPEFLTYFQNEAQLEKSRLLSDRFSAERPKGSFSTLEIQRTEQGDSAMYLCASSLVTGGAGGYTFGSGTRLTVV.

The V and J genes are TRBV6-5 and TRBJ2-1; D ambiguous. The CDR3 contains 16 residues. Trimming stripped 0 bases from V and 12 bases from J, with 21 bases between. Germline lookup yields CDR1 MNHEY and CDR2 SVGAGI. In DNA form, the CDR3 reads TGTGCCAGCAGTTACTCGATAAAGGGTGGGGTTGTTAGGCAGTTCTTC. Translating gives CASSYSIKGGVVRQFF.

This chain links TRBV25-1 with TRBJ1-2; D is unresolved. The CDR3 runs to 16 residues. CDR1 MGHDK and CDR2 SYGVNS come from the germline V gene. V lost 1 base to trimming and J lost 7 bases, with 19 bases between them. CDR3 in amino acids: CASSESGREKVRGYTF. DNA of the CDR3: TGTGCCAGCAGTGAATCCGGGAGGGAGAAGGTGCGTGGCTACACCTTC.

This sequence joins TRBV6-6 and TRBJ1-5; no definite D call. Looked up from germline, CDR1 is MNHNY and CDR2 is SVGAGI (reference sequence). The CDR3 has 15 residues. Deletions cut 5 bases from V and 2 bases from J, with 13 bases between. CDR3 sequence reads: CASSGSGRRNQPQHF. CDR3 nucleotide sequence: TGTGCCAGCAGTGGCTCAGGTAGACGCAATCAGCCCCAGCATTTT.

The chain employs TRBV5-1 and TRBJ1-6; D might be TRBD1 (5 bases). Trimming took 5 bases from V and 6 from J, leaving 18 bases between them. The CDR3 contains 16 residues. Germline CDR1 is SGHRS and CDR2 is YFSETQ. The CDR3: CASSLFVGDGNSPLHF. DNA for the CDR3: TGCGCCAGCAGTCTTTTCGTAGGGGACGGTAATTCACCCCTCCACTTT.

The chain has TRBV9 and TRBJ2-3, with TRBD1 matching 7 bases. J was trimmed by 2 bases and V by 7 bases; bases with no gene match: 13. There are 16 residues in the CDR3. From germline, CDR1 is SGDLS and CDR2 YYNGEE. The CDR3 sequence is CASANYRGTNTDTQYF. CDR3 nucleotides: TGTGCCAGCGCTAATTACAGGGGAACGAACACAGATACGCAGTATTTT.

Here the CDR3 reads CRAGSGNTIYF. CDR3 bases: TGCAGGGCAGGCTCTGGAAACACCATATATTTT. The V gene is TRBV20-1, the J gene TRBJ1-3; D is uncertain. Per germline, CDR1 DFQATT and CDR2 SNEGSKA (reference sequence). The CDR3 is made up of 11 amino acids.

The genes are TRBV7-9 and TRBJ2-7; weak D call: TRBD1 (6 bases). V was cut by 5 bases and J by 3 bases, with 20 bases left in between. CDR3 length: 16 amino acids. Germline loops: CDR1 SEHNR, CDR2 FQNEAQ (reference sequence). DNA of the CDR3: TGTGCCAGCAGCCACAGGGAAGCCAGTTCTTTCTACGAGCAGTACTTC. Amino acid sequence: CASSHREASSFYEQYF.

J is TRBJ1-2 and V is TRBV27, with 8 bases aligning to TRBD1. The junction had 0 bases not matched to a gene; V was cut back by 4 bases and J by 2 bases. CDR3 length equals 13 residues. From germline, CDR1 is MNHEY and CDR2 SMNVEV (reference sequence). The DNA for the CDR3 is TGTGCCAGCAGTTGGACAGGGAACTATGGCTACACCTTC. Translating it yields CASSWTGNYGYTF.

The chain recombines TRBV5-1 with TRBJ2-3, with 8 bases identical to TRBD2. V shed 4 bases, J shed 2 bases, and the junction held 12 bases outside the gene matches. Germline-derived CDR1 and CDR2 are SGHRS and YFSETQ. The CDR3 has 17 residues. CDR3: CASSRITSGSFTDTQYF. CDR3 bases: TGCGCCAGCAGCCGAATTACGAGCGGGAGTTTCACAGATACGCAGTATTTT.

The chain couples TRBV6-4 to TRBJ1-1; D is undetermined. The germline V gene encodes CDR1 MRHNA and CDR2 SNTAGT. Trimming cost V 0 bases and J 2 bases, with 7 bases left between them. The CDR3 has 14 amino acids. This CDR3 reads CASSDSGENTEAFF. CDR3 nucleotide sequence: TGTGCCAGCAGTGACTCCGGAGAAAACACTGAAGCTTTCTTT.

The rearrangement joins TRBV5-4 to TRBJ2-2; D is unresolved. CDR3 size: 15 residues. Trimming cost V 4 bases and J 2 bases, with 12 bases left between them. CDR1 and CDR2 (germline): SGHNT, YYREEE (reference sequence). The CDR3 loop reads CASSLRWGNTGELFF. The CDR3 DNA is TGTGCCAGCAGCCTCAGGTGGGGAAACACCGGGGAGCTGTTTTTT.

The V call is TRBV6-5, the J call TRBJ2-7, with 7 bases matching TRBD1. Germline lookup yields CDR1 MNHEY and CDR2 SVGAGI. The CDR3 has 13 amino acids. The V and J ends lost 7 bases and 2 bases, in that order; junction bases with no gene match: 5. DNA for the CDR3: TGTGCCAGCATCCCGACAGGGACCTACGAGCAGTACTTC. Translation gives CASIPTGTYEQYF.

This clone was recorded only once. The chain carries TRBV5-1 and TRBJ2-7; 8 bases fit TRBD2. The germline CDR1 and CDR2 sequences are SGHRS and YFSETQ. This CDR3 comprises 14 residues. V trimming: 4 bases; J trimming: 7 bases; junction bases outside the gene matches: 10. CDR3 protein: CASSVGREAREQYF. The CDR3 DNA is TGCGCCAGCAGCGTCGGGCGGGAGGCTAGGGAGCAGTACTTC.

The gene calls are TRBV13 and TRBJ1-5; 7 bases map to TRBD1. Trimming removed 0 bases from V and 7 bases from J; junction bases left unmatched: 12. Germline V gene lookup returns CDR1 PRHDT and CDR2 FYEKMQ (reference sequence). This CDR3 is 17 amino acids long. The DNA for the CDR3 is TGTGCCAGCAGCTTAGGGCCGACAGGGCGGCCGGGGCAGCCCCAGCATTTT. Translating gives CASSLGPTGRPGQPQHF.

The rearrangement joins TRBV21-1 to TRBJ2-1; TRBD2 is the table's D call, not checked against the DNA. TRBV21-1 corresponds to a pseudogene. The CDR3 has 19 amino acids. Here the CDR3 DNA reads TGTGCCAGCAGCAGTCTAGCGGGAGTTTTCGCTAGGTCCAGTAATGAGCAGTTCTTC. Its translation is CASSSLAGVFARSSNEQFF.

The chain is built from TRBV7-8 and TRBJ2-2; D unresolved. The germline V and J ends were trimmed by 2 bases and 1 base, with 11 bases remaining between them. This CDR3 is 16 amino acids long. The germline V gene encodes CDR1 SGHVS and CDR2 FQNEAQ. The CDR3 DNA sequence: TGTGCCAGCAGCTTAAGGGCCCTACTGAACACCGGGGAGCTGTTTTTT. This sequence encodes CASSLRALLNTGELFF.

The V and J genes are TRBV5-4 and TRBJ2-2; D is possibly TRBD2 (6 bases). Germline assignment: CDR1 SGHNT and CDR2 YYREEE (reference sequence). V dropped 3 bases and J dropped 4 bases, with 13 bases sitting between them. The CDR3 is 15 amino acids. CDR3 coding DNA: TGTGCCAGCAGCTCCCGGCAGGGAGGCACCGGGGAGCTGTTTTTT. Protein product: CASSSRQGGTGELFF. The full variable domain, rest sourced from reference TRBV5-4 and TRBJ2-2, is ETGVTQSPTHLIKTRGQQVTLRCSSQSGHNTVSWYQQALGQGPQFIFQYYREEENGRGNFPPRFSGLQFPNYSSELNVNALELDDSALYLCASSSRQGGTGELFFGEGSRLTVL.

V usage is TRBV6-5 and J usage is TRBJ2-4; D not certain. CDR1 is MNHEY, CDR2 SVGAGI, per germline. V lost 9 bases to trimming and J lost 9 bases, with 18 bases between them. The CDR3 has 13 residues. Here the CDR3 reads CASRKKHSSIQYF. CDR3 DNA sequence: TGTGCCAGTAGAAAAAAACATTCAAGCATTCAGTACTTC.

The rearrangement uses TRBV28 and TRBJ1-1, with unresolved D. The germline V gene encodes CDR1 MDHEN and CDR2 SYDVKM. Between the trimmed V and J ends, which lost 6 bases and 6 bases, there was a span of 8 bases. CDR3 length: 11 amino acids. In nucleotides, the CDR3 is TGTGCCAGCAGGTTTGGGGCTGAAGCTTTCTTT. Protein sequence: CASRFGAEAFF.

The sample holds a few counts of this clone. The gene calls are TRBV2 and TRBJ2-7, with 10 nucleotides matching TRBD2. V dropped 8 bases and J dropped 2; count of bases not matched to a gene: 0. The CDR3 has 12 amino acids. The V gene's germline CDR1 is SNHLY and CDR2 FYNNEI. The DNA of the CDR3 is TGTGCCAGCGGACTAGCGGCCTACGAGCAGTACTTC. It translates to CASGLAAYEQYF.

The CDR3 protein is CASSPPGTGRQGIQYF. CDR3 DNA: TGTGCCAGCTCGCCGCCCGGGACAGGGCGTCAAGGGATTCAGTACTTC. The V and J genes are TRBV18 and TRBJ2-4, with 9 nucleotides matching TRBD1. V lost 6 bases to trimming and J lost 10 bases; unmatched junction nucleotides: 16. The CDR3 is made up of 16 amino acids. The V gene's germline CDR1 is KGHSH and CDR2 LQKENI.